Listed below are T cell receptor beta chains from one sample, sequenced in a study of regulatory T cells in long-lasting Graves disease. TCRdb fed the multiplex PCR reads into MiXCR, producing one record per CDR3 protein. Of about 470,000 distinct CDR3 sequences listed, 20% to 25% are singletons. Specimen: peripheral blood mononuclear cells (PBMCs), collected when the disease was refractory, from a patient treated with antithyroid drugs. These receptor sequences come from a female donor with Graves disease. Each CDR3 is given without its conserved first and last residue.

TRBJ1-2 | 12 | TRBV13 | ASSLRPERYGYT
TRBJ2-2 | 15 | TRBV13 | ASSSAPGLADTGELF
TRBJ2-5 | 13 | TRBV2 | ASRGRTGGGETQY
TRBJ1-1 | 15 | TRBV7-2 | ASSLVAGRGGNTEAF
TRBJ1-1 | 12 | TRBV11-2 | ASSFPGTTTEAF
TRBJ1-4 | 15 | TRBV28 | ASSKPPRGRSDEKLF
TRBJ2-5 | 14 | TRBV4-1 | ASSQEDNGYQETQY
TRBJ2-6 | 15 | TRBV12-3/TRBV12-4 | ASRRGQGSAGANVLT
TRBJ2-5 | 12 | TRBV29-1 | SVEDLPGQETQY
TRBJ2-5 | 16 | TRBV6-1 | ASRLGVSERGDQETQY
TRBJ1-2 | 13 | TRBV5-5 | ASSESPRSWDGYT
TRBJ2-2 | 15 | TRBV19 | ASSSTSGRFRGGELF
TRBJ1-4 | 13 | TRBV7-8 | ASSRGQSENEKLF
TRBJ1-5 | 13 | TRBV5-5 | ASSWGPSANQSQH
TRBJ1-3 | 12 | TRBV12-3/TRBV12-4 | ASSPQEAGTTIY
TRBJ1-6 | 12 | TRBV30 | AWRGEGAGSPLH
TRBJ1-2 | 11 | TRBV5-1 | ASSLVAPRDYT
TRBJ1-2 | 9 | TRBV12-3/TRBV12-4 | ASSSGFGYT
TRBJ2-3 | 12 | TRBV15 | ATTADRATDTQY
TRBJ1-4 | 13 | TRBV5-6 | ASSLSGAPDGKLF
TRBJ2-7 | 12 | TRBV6-2/TRBV6-3 | ASSYLGVGNEQY
TRBJ1-5 | 10 | TRBV28 | ASTGSLQPQH
TRBJ1-4 | 13 | TRBV7-9 | ASSNNRATNEKLF
TRBJ2-7 | 14 | TRBV29-1 | SVEDSGTGGSYEQY
TRBJ2-6 | 13 | TRBV4-3 | ASTKDRAGANVLT
TRBJ1-6 | 12 | TRBV6-2/TRBV6-3 | ASCGTNYNSPLH
TRBJ1-1 | 11 | TRBV29-1 | SVHTGGDTEAF
TRBJ2-7 | 13 | TRBV15 | ATSRVVGPSYEQY
TRBJ2-3 | 17 | TRBV7-8 | ASNTHNRDVSPSTDTQY
TRBJ2-7 | 12 | TRBV5-1 | ASSTGGRGDEQY
TRBJ1-1 | 11 | TRBV7-3 | ASRGTEYTEAF
TRBJ2-5 | 13 | TRBV7-9 | ASSLGAGEQETQY
TRBJ2-7 | 11 | TRBV24-1 | ATSDPRSYEQY
TRBJ1-1 | 13 | TRBV7-3 | ASRSPGTGSTEAF
TRBJ2-1 | 15 | TRBV9 | ASSVAGNRGGYNEQF
TRBJ2-7 | 9 | TRBV6-5 | ANSLGQGLY
TRBJ1-5 | 12 | TRBV7-9 | ASSLGYGNQPQH
TRBJ1-1 | 9 | TRBV30 | AWSVGGPAF
TRBJ2-5 | 12 | TRBV4-1 | ASSQEGSGRTQY
TRBJ2-2 | 15 | TRBV6-1 | ASSSRDRTGNTGELF
TRBJ1-5 | 13 | TRBV6-2/TRBV6-3 | ASSRLGGGPQPQH
TRBJ2-2 | 20 | TRBV5-1 | ASSLAAQLSGPLGPGTGELF
TRBJ1-4 | 12 | TRBV20-1 | SATDSATNEKLF
TRBJ2-7 | 9 | TRBV7-9 | ASSLTDEQY
TRBJ2-7 | 13 | TRBV12-3/TRBV12-4 | VSSSPGQGPYEQY
TRBJ2-7 | 11 | TRBV6-1 | ASRSFGTFEQY
TRBJ2-2 | 12 | TRBV6-5 | ASSYLADTGELF